In this sample, the clone carrying this TCR beta chain turned up a few times. Per the study methods: For nucleated cells, counts were estimated from reference gene primer amplification. Clones were sequenced by immunoSEQ multiplex PCR, and TCRdb holds only the in-frame ones, with some missing. V, J and clone size derive from that table, while D and trimming were established from the DNA sequence. Here the sample spans 150,000 or so clones, about four fifths being singletons. The source of the sample is a study of blood T cell repertoires in COVID-19. Study-wide context: PBMCs, B-cell-depleted T cells, or T cells provided the cDNA or gDNA that made up the material.

The V end was cut by 1 base, the J end by 2 bases, with 15 bases between. Germline assignment: CDR1 MDHEN and CDR2 SYDVKM. The CDR3 contains 16 residues. The sequenced sample was peripheral blood. The chain couples TRBV28 to TRBJ2-7, with D perhaps matching TRBD2 (8 bases). This TCR derives from a man between 35 and 55 years old who had recovered from COVID-19. The CDR3 DNA reads as TGTGCCAGCAGTTTATCGGGGGGGACAGTAACCTACGAGCAGTACTTC. It codes for CASSLSGGTVTYEQYF. Together with reference TRBV28 and TRBJ2-7, the CDR3 gives the full variable domain: DVKVTQSSRYLVKRTGEKVFLECVQDMDHENMFWYRQDPGLGLRLIYFSYDVKMKEKGDIPEGYSVSREKKERFSLILESASTNQTSMYLCASSLSGGTVTYEQYFGPGTRLTVT.